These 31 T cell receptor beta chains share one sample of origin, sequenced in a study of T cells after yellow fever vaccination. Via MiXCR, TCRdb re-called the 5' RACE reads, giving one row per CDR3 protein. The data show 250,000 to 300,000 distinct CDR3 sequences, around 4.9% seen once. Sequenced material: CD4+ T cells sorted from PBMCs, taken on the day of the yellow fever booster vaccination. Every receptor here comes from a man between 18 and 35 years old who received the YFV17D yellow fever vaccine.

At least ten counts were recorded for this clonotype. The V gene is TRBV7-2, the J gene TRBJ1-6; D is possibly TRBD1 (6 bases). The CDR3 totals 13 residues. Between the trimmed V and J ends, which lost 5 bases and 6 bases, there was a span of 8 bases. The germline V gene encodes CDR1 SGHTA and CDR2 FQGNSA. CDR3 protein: CASSPDSNSPLHF. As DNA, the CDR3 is TGTGCCAGCAGCCCGGACAGTAATTCACCCCTCCACTTT.

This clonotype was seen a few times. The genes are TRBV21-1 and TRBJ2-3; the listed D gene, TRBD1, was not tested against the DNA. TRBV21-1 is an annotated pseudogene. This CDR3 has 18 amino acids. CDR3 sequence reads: CASSSRQGHIWSTDTQYF. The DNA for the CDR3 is TGTGCCAGCAGCAGTAGGCAAGGACATATTTGGAGCACAGATACGCAGTATTTT.

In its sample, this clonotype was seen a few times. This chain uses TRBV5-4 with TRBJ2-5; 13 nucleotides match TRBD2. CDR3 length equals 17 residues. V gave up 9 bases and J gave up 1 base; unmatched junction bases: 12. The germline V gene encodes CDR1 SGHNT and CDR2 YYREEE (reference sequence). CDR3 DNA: TGTGCCACCCTACCGCGAACTAGCGGGGGGGCCCAAGAGACCCAGTACTTC. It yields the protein CATLPRTSGGAQETQYF. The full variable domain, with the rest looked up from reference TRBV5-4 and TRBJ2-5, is ETGVTQSPTHLIKTRGQQVTLRCSSQSGHNTVSWYQQALGQGPQFIFQYYREEENGRGNFPPRFSGLQFPNYSSELNVNALELDDSALYLCATLPRTSGGAQETQYFGPGTRLLVL.

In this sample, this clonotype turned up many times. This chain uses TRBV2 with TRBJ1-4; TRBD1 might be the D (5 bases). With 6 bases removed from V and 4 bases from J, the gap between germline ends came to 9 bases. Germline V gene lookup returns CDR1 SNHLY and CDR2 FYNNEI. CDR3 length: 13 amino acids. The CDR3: CASRDKNNEKLFF. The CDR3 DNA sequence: TGTGCCAGCAGGGACAAAAATAATGAAAAACTGTTTTTT.

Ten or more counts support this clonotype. The CDR3 DNA reads as TGTGCCAGCAGCCAAGACCCCGACTCCACAGATACGCAGTATTTT. Protein: CASSQDPDSTDTQYF. The chain is built from TRBV4-2 and TRBJ2-3, with unresolved D. Deletions cut 0 bases from V and 2 bases from J, with 9 bases between. Germline CDR1 reads LGHNA; CDR2 reads YNFKEQ. There are 15 residues in the CDR3.

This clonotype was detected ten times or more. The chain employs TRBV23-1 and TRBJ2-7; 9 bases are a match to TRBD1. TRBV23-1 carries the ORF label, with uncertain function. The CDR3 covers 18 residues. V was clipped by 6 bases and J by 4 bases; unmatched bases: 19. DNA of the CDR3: TGCGCCAGCAGCGAGGCGGTGGGACAGGGTATTGGAGTTTACGAGCAGTACTTC. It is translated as CASSEAVGQGIGVYEQYF.

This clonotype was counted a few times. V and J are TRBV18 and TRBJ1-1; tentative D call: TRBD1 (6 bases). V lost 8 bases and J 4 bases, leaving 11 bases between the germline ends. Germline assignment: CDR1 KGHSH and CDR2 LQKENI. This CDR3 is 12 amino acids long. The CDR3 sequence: CASQQGGTEAFF. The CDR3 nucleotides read TGTGCCAGCCAGCAAGGGGGCACTGAAGCTTTCTTT. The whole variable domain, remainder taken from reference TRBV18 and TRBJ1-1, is NAGVMQNPRHLVRRRGQEARLRCSPMKGHSHVYWYRQLPEEGLKFMVYLQKENIIDESGMPKERFSAEFPKEGPSILRIQQVVRGDSAAYFCASQQGGTEAFFGQGTRLTVV.

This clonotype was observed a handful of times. The CDR3 DNA is TGTGCCAGCAGCTTAACGATCGTTCAGCCCCAGCATTTT. It encodes CASSLTIVQPQHF. The V and J genes are TRBV7-2 and TRBJ1-5; D call uncertain. Looked up from germline, CDR1 is SGHTA and CDR2 is FQGNSA. The CDR3 length is 13 residues. The germline V and J ends were trimmed by 2 bases and 6 bases, with 8 bases remaining between them.

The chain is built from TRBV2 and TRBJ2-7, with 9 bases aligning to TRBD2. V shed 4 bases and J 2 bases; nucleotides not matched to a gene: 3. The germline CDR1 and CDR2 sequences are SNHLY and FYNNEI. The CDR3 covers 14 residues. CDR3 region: CASSARLAAYEQYV. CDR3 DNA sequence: TGTGCCAGCAGTGCGAGACTAGCGGCCTACGAGCAGTACGTC.

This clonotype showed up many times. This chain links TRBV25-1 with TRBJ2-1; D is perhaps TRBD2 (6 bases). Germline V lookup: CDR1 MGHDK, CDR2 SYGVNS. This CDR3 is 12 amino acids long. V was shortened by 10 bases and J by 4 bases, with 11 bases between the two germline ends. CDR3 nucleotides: TGTGCCACCCGTCGGGAGTACAATGAGCAGTTCTTC. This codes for CATRREYNEQFF.

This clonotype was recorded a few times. Written as DNA, the CDR3 is TGCGCCAGCAGCTTGGGGAGGATCACTGAAGCTTTCTTT. Protein product: CASSLGRITEAFF. This chain links TRBV5-1 with TRBJ1-1; the D is unclear. Germline values: CDR1 SGHRS, CDR2 YFSETQ. This CDR3 has 13 residues. V lost 0 bases and J lost 4, with 7 bases in between. The entire variable domain, with the rest obtained from reference TRBV5-1 and TRBJ1-1, is as follows: KAGVTQTPRYLIKTRGQQVTLSCSPISGHRSVSWYQQTPGQGLQFLFEYFSETQRNKGNFPGRFSGRQFSNSRSEMNVSTLELGDSALYLCASSLGRITEAFFGQGTRLTVV.

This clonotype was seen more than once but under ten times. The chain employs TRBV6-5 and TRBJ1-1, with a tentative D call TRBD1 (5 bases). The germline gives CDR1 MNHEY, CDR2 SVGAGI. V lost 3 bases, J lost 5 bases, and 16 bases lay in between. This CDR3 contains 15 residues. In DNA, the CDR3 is TGTGCCAGCAGTTATCAACAAGGGGAGGGAACTGAAGCTTTCTTT. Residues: CASSYQQGEGTEAFF.

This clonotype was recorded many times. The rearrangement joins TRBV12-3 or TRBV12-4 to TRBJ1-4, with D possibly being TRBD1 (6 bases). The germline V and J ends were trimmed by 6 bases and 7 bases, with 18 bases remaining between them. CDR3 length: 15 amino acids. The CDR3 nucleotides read TGTGCCAGCAGGGGGGGTCGGGGGCGAGGTGAAAAACTGTTTTTT. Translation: CASRGGRGRGEKLFF.

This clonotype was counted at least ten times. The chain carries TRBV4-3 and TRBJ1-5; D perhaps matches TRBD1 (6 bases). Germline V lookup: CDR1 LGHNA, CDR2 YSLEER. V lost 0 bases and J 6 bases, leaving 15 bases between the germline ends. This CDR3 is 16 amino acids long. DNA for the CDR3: TGCGCCAGCAGCCAAGACAGTTTAGGGGGTCGTCAGCCCCAGCATTTT. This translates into CASSQDSLGGRQPQHF.

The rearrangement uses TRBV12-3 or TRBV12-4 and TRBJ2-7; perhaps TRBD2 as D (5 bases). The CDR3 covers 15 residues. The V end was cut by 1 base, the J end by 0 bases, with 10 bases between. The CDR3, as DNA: TGTGCCAGCAGTTTAGGAGGGTCAGGCTCCTACGAGCAGTACGTC. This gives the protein CASSLGGSGSYEQYV.

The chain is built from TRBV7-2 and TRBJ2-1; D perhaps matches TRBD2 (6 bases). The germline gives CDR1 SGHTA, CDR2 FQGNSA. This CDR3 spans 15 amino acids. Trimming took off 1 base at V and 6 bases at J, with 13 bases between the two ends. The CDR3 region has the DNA TGTGCCAGCAGCTTAGAGGTAACTAGCCCCAATGAGCAGTTCTTC. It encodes CASSLEVTSPNEQFF.

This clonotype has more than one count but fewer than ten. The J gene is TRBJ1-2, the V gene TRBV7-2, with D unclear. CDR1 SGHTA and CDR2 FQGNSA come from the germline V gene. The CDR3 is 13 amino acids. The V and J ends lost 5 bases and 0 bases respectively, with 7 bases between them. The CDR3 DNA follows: TGTGCCAGCAGCGCTATTACTAACTATGGCTACACCTTC. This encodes CASSAITNYGYTF.

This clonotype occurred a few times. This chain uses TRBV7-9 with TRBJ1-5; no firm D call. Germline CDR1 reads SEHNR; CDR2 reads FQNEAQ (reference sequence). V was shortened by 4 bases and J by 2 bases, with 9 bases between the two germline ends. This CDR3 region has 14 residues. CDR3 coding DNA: TGTGCCAGCAGCTCCGCGTCGGGCAATCAGCCCCAGCATTTT. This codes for CASSSASGNQPQHF.

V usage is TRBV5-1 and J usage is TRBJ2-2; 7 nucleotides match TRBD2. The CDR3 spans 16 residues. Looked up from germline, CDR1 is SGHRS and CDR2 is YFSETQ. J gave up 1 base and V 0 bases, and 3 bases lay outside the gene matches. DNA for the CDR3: TGCGCCAGCAGCTTGGATCCGGGAGGGAACACCGGGGAGCTGTTTTTT. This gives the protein CASSLDPGGNTGELFF.

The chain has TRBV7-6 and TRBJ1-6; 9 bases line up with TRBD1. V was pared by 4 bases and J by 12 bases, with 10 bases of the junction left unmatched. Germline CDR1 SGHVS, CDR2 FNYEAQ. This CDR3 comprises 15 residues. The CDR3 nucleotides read TGTGCCAGCAGCTCAGGGACAGGGCATAATCTACCCCTCCACTTT. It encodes CASSSGTGHNLPLHF.

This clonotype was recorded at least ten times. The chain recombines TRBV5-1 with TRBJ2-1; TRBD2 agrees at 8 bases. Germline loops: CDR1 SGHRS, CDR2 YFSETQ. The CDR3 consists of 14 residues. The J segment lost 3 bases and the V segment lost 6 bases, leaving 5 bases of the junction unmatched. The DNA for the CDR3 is TGCGCCAGCAAACTCGGGGGGGGCTACAATGAGCAGTTCTTC. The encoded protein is CASKLGGGYNEQFF.

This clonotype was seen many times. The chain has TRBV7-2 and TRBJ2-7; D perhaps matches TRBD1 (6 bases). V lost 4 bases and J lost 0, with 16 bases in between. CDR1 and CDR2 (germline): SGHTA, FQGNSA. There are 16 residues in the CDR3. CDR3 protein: CASSYTTGLGSYEQYF. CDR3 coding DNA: TGTGCCAGCAGCTACACGACAGGCCTTGGCTCCTACGAGCAGTACTTC.

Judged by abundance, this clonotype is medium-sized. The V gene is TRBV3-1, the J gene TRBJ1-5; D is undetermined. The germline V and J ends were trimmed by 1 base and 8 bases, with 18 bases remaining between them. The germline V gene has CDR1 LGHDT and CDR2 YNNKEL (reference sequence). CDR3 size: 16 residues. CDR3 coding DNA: TGTGCCAGCAGCCAAGGGCGCGGCCCGGCGCAGGAGCCCCAGCATTTT. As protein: CASSQGRGPAQEPQHF. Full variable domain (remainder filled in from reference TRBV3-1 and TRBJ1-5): DTAVSQTPKYLVTQMGNDKSIKCEQNLGHDTMYWYKQDSKKFLKIMFSYNNKELIINETVPNRFSPKSPDKAHLNLHINSLELGDSAVYFCASSQGRGPAQEPQHFGDGTRLSIL.

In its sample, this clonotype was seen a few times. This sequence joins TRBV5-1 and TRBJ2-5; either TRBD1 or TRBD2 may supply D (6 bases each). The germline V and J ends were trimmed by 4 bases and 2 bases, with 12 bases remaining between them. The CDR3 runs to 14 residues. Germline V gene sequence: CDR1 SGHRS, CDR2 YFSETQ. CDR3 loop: CASSRGDTQETQYF. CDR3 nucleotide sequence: TGCGCCAGCAGCAGGGGGGACACTCAAGAGACCCAGTACTTC.

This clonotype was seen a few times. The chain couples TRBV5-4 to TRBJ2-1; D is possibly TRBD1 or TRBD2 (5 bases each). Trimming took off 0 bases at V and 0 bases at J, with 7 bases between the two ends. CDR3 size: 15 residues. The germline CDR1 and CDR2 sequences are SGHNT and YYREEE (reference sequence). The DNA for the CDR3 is TGTGCCAGCAGCTTGGCGGGGCTCTCCTACAATGAGCAGTTCTTC. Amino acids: CASSLAGLSYNEQFF. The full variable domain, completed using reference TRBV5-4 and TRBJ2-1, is ETGVTQSPTHLIKTRGQQVTLRCSSQSGHNTVSWYQQALGQGPQFIFQYYREEENGRGNFPPRFSGLQFPNYSSELNVNALELDDSALYLCASSLAGLSYNEQFFGPGTRLTVL.

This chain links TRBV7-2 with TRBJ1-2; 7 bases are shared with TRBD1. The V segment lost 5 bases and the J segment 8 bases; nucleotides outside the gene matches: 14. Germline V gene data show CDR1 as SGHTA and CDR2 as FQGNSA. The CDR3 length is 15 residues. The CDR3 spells CASSPRFGTEKGYTF. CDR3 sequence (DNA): TGTGCCAGCAGCCCCCGTTTTGGGACAGAGAAAGGCTACACCTTC.

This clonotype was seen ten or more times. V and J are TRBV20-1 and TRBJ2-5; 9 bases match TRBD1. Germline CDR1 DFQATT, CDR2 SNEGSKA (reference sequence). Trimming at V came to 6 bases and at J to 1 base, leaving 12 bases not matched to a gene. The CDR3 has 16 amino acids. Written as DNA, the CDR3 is TGCAGTGCCAAGCCCGGGACAGGGTTTGGCCAAGAGACCCAGTACTTC. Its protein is CSAKPGTGFGQETQYF.

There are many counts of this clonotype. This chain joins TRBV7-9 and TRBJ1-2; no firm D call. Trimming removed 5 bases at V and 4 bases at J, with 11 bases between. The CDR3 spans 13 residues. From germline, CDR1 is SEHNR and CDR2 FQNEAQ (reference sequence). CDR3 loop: CASSPTPSYGYTF. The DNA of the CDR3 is TGTGCCAGCAGCCCAACACCCTCCTATGGCTACACCTTC.

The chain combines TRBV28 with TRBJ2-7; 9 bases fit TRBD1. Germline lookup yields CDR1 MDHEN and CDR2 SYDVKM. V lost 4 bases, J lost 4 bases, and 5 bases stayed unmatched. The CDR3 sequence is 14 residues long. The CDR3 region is CASSSTGTGYEQYV. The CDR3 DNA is TGTGCCAGCAGTTCAACCGGGACAGGGTACGAGCAGTACGTC.

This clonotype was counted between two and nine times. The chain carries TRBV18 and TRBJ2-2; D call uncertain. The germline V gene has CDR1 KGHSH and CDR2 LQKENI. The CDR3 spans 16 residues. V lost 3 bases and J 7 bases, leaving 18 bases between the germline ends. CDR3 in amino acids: CASSPPGIGLDGELFF. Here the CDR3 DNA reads TGTGCCAGCTCACCGCCGGGTATTGGATTGGACGGGGAGCTGTTTTTT.

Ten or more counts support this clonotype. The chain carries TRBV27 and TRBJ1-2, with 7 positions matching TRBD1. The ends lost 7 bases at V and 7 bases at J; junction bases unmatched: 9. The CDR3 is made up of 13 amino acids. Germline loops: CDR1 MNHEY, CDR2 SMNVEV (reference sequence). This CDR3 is CASKPGGAFGYTF. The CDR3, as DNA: TGTGCCAGCAAACCAGGGGGTGCTTTTGGCTACACCTTC.